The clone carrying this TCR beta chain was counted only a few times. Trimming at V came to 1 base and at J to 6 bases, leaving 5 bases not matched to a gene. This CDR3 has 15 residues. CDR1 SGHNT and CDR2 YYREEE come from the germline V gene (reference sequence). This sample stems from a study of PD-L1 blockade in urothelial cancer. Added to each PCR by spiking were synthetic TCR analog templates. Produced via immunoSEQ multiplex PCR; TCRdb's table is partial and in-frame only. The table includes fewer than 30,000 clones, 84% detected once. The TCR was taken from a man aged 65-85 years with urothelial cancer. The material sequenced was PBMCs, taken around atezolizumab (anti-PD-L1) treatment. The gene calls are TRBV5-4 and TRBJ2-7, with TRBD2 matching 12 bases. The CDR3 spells CASSLPLAGGAEQYF. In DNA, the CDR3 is TGTGCCAGCAGCTTGCCACTAGCGGGAGGAGCCGAGCAGTACTTC.